The present T cell receptor (beta chain) was sequenced within a study of technical replicates of blood from several donors. The assay was immunoSEQ multiplex PCR, and TCRdb's table has in-frame clones only and misses some. The table shows around 80,000 clones, with 90% to 95% occurring only once. Germline V gives CDR1 SGDLS, CDR2 YYNGEE. The CDR3 sequence is 15 residues long. V lost 0 bases to trimming and J lost 1 base, with 10 bases between them. The rearrangement joins TRBV9 to TRBJ2-5; D may be TRBD2 (6 bases). This clonotype originated in a human donor in good health. Sequencing was carried out using T cells isolated from PBMCs. CDR3: CASSVGDLGQETQYF. CDR3 nucleotides: TGTGCCAGCAGCGTAGGGGACTTGGGCCAAGAGACCCAGTACTTC.